The T cell receptor beta chain described here comes from a study of T cells in Graves' hyperthyroidism and ophthalmopathy (dated by TCRdb to between 2018 and 2020). Some background on the complete study: Peripheral blood samples were taken at initial diagnosis, before any treatment was given. An independent validation cohort of about 19 hyperthyroidism patients and about 16 patients who later progressed to ophthalmopathy tested prospective prediction of ophthalmopathy. A discovery cohort of roughly 100 patients, roughly 43 with Graves' ophthalmopathy and 55 to 65 with stable Graves' hyperthyroidism, was used to find distinguishing TCR V-J signatures. In addition, the study compared T-cell repertoires in thyroid tissue and in blood from about 6 Graves' hyperthyroidism patients. The paper reports TCR Vbeta CDR3 sequencing of 135 peripheral blood samples: 40 to 45 ophthalmopathy, fewer than 80 hyperthyroidism and roughly 17 progressor patients. After blood sampling, hyperthyroidism patients were treated with methimazole at a starting dose of 30 mg daily, and ophthalmopathy patients were treated with high-dose intravenous methylprednisolone. The roughly 94 discovery patients were randomly divided into training and test sets at a 7:3 ratio. Study-wide conclusions, independent of this receptor: In validation, the model predicted progression to ophthalmopathy with approximately 71% sensitivity and 72.22% specificity, a median of 6.5 months before onset. Most expanded thyroid clonotypes (frequency above 0.001) were also detected in blood, a finding suggesting that blood repertoires may reflect thyroid immune responses. Sample size was not statistically predetermined, and investigators were not blinded to group allocation. A model built on a 13 V-J signature distinguished ophthalmopathy from stable hyperthyroidism, reaching about 89% sensitivity and 81.08% specificity in cross-validation and 80%/75% in testing.

Amplification of TCR beta CDR3 regions was carried out from RNA transcripts. For the first round of RT-PCR on the TCR CDR3, the HTBI primer set was used together with the Qiagen OneStep RT-PCR kit. Libraries were constructed in a second round of multiplex PCR, after which size selection and purification were carried out. Paired-end sequencing of the libraries was performed with 100 bp reads on an Illumina HiSeq2000. The study's processing was this. SOAPnuke was used to process the raw data, with reads discarded if the reads contained adapters or uncalled bases, had a mean Phred below 15, or lacked an exact constant-primer or identifier match. COPE v1.2.5 was used to merge high-quality paired reads, and clonotypes were defined as unique nucleotide sequences. Clonotypes were aligned to IMGT TRBV, TRBD and TRBJ reference segments using MiTCR v1.1. Only V-J combinations with frequency above 0.0001, covering roughly 99% of repertoires, were analysed. The TCS score was defined as F50 (clonal expansion) divided by E x V (chaos), with BLOSUM62-based TCRdist calculated between CDR3 peptides within each V-J. Welch's t-statistics and random forest reduced around 510 V-J features to 13, which were used in a naive Bayes classifier (R e1071). The raw public data were reprocessed by TCRdb itself: fastp quality trimming at Q25, MiXCR clonotype calling, in-frame beta chains only. All rows with the same CDR3 protein become a single entry with the most common DNA and genes. These V and J calls derive from TCRdb rather than the authors' analysis. The sample data list 550,000 to 600,000 distinct CDR3 sequences, and roughly 17% of these were observed just once. The ten most abundant clones make up approximately 20% of the sample.

A patient counted as having stable Graves' hyperthyroidism if no progression to ophthalmopathy occurred over 18 months of follow-up. Hyperthyroidism patients were newly diagnosed, had a disease duration of under 2 months, and were aged 18 to 65 years. The study excluded patients with uncontrolled infections, other autoimmune diseases, pregnancy or lactation. Diagnoses were based on clinical symptoms, serum thyroxine and TRAb, thyroid ultrasound and orbital computed tomography. PBMCs were separated from roughly 10 ml of fresh peripheral blood using Ficoll-Paque density gradient centrifugation. Total RNA was extracted with Trizol reagent, and quality was checked on an Agilent 2100 Bioanalyzer. Trimming costs V 3 bases and J 5 bases, and their ends lie 10 bases apart. From cysteine to phenylalanine, the CDR3 is 13 amino acids long. Left in the record is the CDR3 DNA by itself, 39 bases read in frame from the first base.

This clonotype was detected many times. Its cognate antigen has yet to be identified. The record has no base qualities; no much larger clone is one base away. What was sequenced was blood. The receptor was isolated from a woman younger than 35 with Graves' hyperthyroidism. The chain was built from TRBV12-3 or TRBV12-4 and TRBJ1-1; too little of a D gene remains to name it. CDR3 protein: CASSFSLVTEAFF. The DNA sequence is given as TGTGCCAGCAGTTTCTCGCTGGTGACTGAAGCTTTCTTT.